One sample yielded the 2 T cell receptor beta chains listed below, sequenced in a study of blood T cell repertoires in COVID-19. Sequencing was performed with immunoSEQ multiplex PCR; in TCRdb, only in-frame clones are kept and a portion is missing. The sample shows under 75,000 clones, approximately 88% of them seen only once. Sequencing was performed on peripheral blood. These receptors originate from a man in his sixties with COVID-19, enrolled during active disease.

This clone was observed a handful of times. The gene calls are TRBV10-3 and TRBJ1-5, with D possibly matching TRBD1 (6 bases). The length of the CDR3 is 13 residues. V lost 8 bases to trimming and J lost 1 base, with 9 bases between them. CDR1 and CDR2 (germline): ENHRY, SYGVKD. The CDR3 protein is CAIGGGSNQPQHF. The CDR3 bases are TGTGCCATCGGCGGGGGCAGCAATCAGCCCCAGCATTTT.

The chain links TRBV5-1 to TRBJ2-3; TRBD2 aligns across 9 bases. The CDR3 spans 16 residues. The germline V gene encodes CDR1 SGHRS and CDR2 YFSETQ. The J segment lost 4 bases and the V segment lost 2 bases, leaving 8 bases of the junction unmatched. The CDR3 protein is CASSLPSSGASDTQYF. The CDR3 bases are TGCGCCAGCAGCTTACCATCTAGCGGGGCTTCAGATACGCAGTATTTT.